Each of the 26 T cell receptor beta chains below was sequenced from the same sample in a study of shared clonotypes between healthy human individuals. Terminally differentiated effector memory CD45RA+ cells were left out of the naive CD8 fraction, which was CD45RO-negative and positively selected for CCR7. This table comes from immunoSEQ multiplex PCR, and its TCRdb copy is limited to in-frame clones, with some not included. The sample includes about 2 million clones, about 95% of them seen just once. Source material: naive CD8+ T cells sorted from blood. These receptors were obtained from a man younger than 35 in good health.

The chain is built from TRBV5-5 and TRBJ2-7; D is unclear. With 1 base removed from V and 1 base from J, the gap between germline ends came to 12 bases. The germline CDR1 and CDR2 sequences are SGHKS and YYEKEE (reference sequence). The CDR3 runs 15 residues. The CDR3 loop reads CASSLSPDRSYEQYF. DNA for the CDR3: TGTGCCAGCAGCTTGTCTCCGGACCGATCCTACGAGCAGTACTTC.

The J gene is TRBJ2-1, the V gene TRBV6-5; D remains unclear. CDR1 and CDR2 from the germline V gene are MNHEY and SVGAGI. The CDR3 covers 14 residues. The V and J ends lost 5 bases and 9 bases respectively, with 17 bases between them. This CDR3 reads CASSTDDLVGEQFF. In nucleotides, the CDR3 is TGTGCCAGCAGTACGGACGACTTGGTTGGTGAGCAGTTCTTC.

As DNA, the CDR3 is TGTGCCAGCAGCGTAAAGGTTTGGGGTGATGAGCAGTTCTTC. This translates into CASSVKVWGDEQFF. The rearrangement uses TRBV9 and TRBJ2-1; D not certain. The CDR3 totals 14 residues. CDR1 is SGDLS and CDR2 is YYNGEE in the germline V gene. The V and J ends lost 1 base and 8 bases respectively, with 13 bases between them.

V gene TRBV2 combines with J gene TRBJ2-2, with 10 bases that match TRBD2. Germline loops: CDR1 SNHLY, CDR2 FYNNEI. The junction had 10 bases not matched to a gene; V was cut back by 2 bases and J by 4 bases. The CDR3 length is 18 residues. The chain's CDR3 is CASSELLAGSVGTGELFF. As DNA, the CDR3 is TGTGCCAGCAGTGAATTACTAGCGGGATCAGTGGGCACCGGGGAGCTGTTTTTT.

The chain carries TRBV30 and TRBJ1-6, with a tentative D call TRBD1 (5 bases). Per germline, CDR1 GTSNPN and CDR2 SVGIG (reference sequence). Trimming shortened V by 0 bases and J by 3 bases, and 9 bases separated the two germline ends. This CDR3 has 15 residues. The CDR3 nucleotides read TGTGCCTGGAGTGTGGACACGGTCTATAATTCACCCCTCCACTTT. It codes for CAWSVDTVYNSPLHF.

The V gene is TRBV6-5, the J gene TRBJ2-5; D possibly corresponds to TRBD2 (7 bases). CDR3 length: 15 amino acids. Germline V lookup: CDR1 MNHEY, CDR2 SVGAGI. V was pared by 2 bases and J by 5 bases, with 15 bases between. The CDR3 bases are TGTGCCAGCAGTTACGGGGGGGGCCTATCGGAGACCCAGTACTTC. This sequence encodes CASSYGGGLSETQYF.

The CDR3 loop is CASSQKAQSGEKLFF. In DNA form, the CDR3 reads TGTGCCAGCAGCCAGAAAGCACAGTCCGGGGAAAAACTGTTTTTT. The chain combines TRBV4-2 with TRBJ1-4, with D uncertain. Germline CDR1 is LGHNA and CDR2 is YNFKEQ. The CDR3 runs 15 residues. The V end lost 3 bases, the J end lost 8 bases, and 16 bases lay between the germline ends.

The J gene is TRBJ2-5, the V gene TRBV4-3, with 7 bases matching TRBD2. From germline, CDR1 is LGHNA and CDR2 YSLEER. The CDR3 has 18 amino acids. Trimming at V came to 4 bases and at J to 5 bases, leaving 19 bases not matched to a gene. CDR3 sequence reads: CASSLQVVGEGRSETQYF. The CDR3 nucleotides are TGCGCCAGCAGCCTGCAAGTGGTGGGGGAGGGCCGGTCTGAGACCCAGTACTTC.

This chain links TRBV6-6 with TRBJ2-7; D might be TRBD1 (6 bases). V was clipped by 1 base and J by 6 bases, with 13 bases between them. CDR3 length equals 14 residues. CDR1 MNHNY and CDR2 SVGAGI come from the germline V gene (reference sequence). This CDR3 is CASSYYRDQAEQYF. DNA of the CDR3: TGTGCCAGCAGTTACTACAGGGATCAGGCCGAGCAGTACTTC.

The chain is built from TRBV6-5 and TRBJ2-7, with unresolved D. This CDR3 is built from 14 residues. Looked up from germline, CDR1 is MNHEY and CDR2 is SVGAGI. V dropped 6 bases and J dropped 6 bases, with 18 bases sitting between them. This CDR3 is CASRPPTPPSEQYF. CDR3 coding DNA: TGTGCCAGCAGACCCCCCACACCCCCGTCCGAGCAGTACTTC.

The chain carries TRBV27 and TRBJ2-3, with 9 bases identical to TRBD1. The CDR3 loop spans 17 amino acids. The germline CDR1 and CDR2 sequences are MNHEY and SMNVEV (reference sequence). The V gene end was trimmed by 2 bases and the J gene end by 0 bases; junction bases not matched to a gene: 6. The CDR3 loop reads CASSLTGTGTSTDTQYF. The DNA of the CDR3 is TGTGCCAGCAGTTTAACGGGGACAGGGACTAGCACAGATACGCAGTATTTT.

The V gene is TRBV4-1, the J gene TRBJ2-6; the D is unclear. The germline CDR1 and CDR2 sequences are MGHRA and YSYEKL. This CDR3 is 18 amino acids long. Trimming took off 5 bases at V and 0 bases at J, with 17 bases between the two ends. CDR3 residues: CASSYVLGPTSGANVLTF. The DNA for the CDR3 is TGCGCCAGCAGCTATGTTTTGGGCCCCACCTCTGGGGCCAACGTCCTGACTTTC.

This chain connects TRBV4-1 to TRBJ2-6, with TRBD1 identical over 8 bases. V was pared by 8 bases and J by 2 bases, with 14 bases of the junction left unmatched. The germline V gene has CDR1 MGHRA and CDR2 YSYEKL. The CDR3 is 18 residues long. CDR3 in amino acids: CASAPQGAQVAGANVLTF. The CDR3 region has the DNA TGCGCCAGCGCCCCGCAGGGGGCGCAGGTTGCTGGGGCCAACGTCCTGACTTTC.

The chain carries TRBV27 and TRBJ1-2, with D possibly TRBD1 on 6 matching bases. The CDR3 consists of 16 residues. Germline V CDR1 and CDR2: MNHEY, SMNVEV (reference sequence). Trimming pared 6 bases from V and 4 bases from J, leaving 21 bases between. The CDR3 DNA reads TGTGCCAGCAGCCTCCTAGGGGGGCCTTCTGGCTATGGCTACACCTTC. It specifies CASSLLGGPSGYGYTF.

The chain carries TRBV7-8 and TRBJ2-7; TRBD2 might be the D (6 bases). The CDR3 has 14 amino acids. Trimming stripped 2 bases from V and 4 bases from J, with 12 bases between. CDR1 and CDR2 from the germline V gene are SGHVS and FQNEAQ. The CDR3, as DNA: TGTGCCAGCAGCTTACTCGTGACTAGGTACGAGCAGTACTTC. Translated, it gives CASSLLVTRYEQYF.

This clone has just one count. CDR3 amino acids: CASSPQGRGDTEAFF. CDR3 sequence (DNA): TGTGCCAGCAGCCCTCAAGGGCGGGGAGACACTGAAGCTTTCTTT. This rearrangement joins TRBV7-9 to TRBJ1-1; no reliable D call. Germline values: CDR1 SEHNR, CDR2 FQNEAQ (reference sequence). The CDR3 has 15 residues. The V end was cut by 5 bases, the J end by 3 bases, with 16 bases between. Complete variable domain (other parts from reference TRBV7-9 and TRBJ1-1): DTGVSQNPRHKITKRGQNVTFRCDPISEHNRLYWYRQTLGQGPEFLTYFQNEAQLEKSRLLSDRFSAERPKGSFSTLEIQRTEQGDSAMYLCASSPQGRGDTEAFFGQGTRLTVV.

This clone occurred a few times. The junction departs from the called germline gene at one end, perhaps through a read error. Other DNA sequences within the sample encode an identical CDR3. The CDR3 DNA reads TGCAGTGCTCGAGACGGCTACGAGCAGTACTTC. This translates into CSARDGYEQYF. This chain joins TRBV20-1 and TRBJ2-7; D remains unclear. Per germline, CDR1 DFQATT and CDR2 SNEGSKA (reference sequence). This CDR3 is 11 amino acids long.

The table lists this clone with a count of one. This chain connects TRBV6-5 to TRBJ2-7, with D unclear. The V end lost 6 bases, the J end lost 5 bases, and 14 bases lay between the germline ends. Looked up from germline, CDR1 is MNHEY and CDR2 is SVGAGI. This CDR3 is built from 13 residues. CDR3 DNA: TGTGCCAGCAGGACGGCCATGAGCCACGAGCAGTACTTC. Its protein product is CASRTAMSHEQYF.

The chain has TRBV29-1 and TRBJ2-1, with 7 bases fitting TRBD2. CDR3 length: 11 residues. V dropped 8 bases and J dropped 14; count of bases not matched to a gene: 12. Germline V gene sequence: CDR1 SQVTM, CDR2 ANQGSEA. CDR3: CSSNEGLEEFF. The CDR3 nucleotides are TGCAGCTCAAACGAAGGACTAGAAGAGTTCTTC.

The V and J genes are TRBV7-9 and TRBJ1-3; D gene unclear. This CDR3 is built from 15 residues. Germline V gene sequence: CDR1 SEHNR, CDR2 FQNEAQ (reference sequence). The germline V and J ends were trimmed by 4 bases and 0 bases, with 10 bases remaining between them. The CDR3 DNA is TGTGCCAGCAGCTCTCCAGGCTCCTCTGGAAACACCATATATTTT. As protein: CASSSPGSSGNTIYF.

This chain joins TRBV15 and TRBJ2-5, with D unresolved. Germline assignment: CDR1 LNHNV and CDR2 YYDKDF (reference sequence). V was pared by 0 bases and J by 4 bases, with 9 bases between. The CDR3 is 14 amino acids. The CDR3 DNA reads TGTGCCACCAGCAGAGATGACAATTCAGAGACCCAGTACTTC. This translates into CATSRDDNSETQYF.

V is TRBV27 and J is TRBJ2-1; 9 bases are shared with TRBD2. This CDR3 comprises 14 residues. The germline V gene encodes CDR1 MNHEY and CDR2 SMNVEV (reference sequence). V trimming: 4 bases; J trimming: 8 bases; junction bases outside the gene matches: 6. The CDR3 DNA sequence: TGTGCCAGCAGTTATAGCGGGAGTTACGATGAGCAGTTCTTC. This codes for CASSYSGSYDEQFF.

The V call is TRBV19, the J call TRBJ2-2, with 10 nucleotides matching TRBD1. The germline CDR1 and CDR2 sequences are LNHDA and SQIVND (reference sequence). Trimming cost V 7 bases and J 5 bases; bases outside gene matches: 4. The CDR3 is 14 residues long. DNA for the CDR3: TGTGCCAGTACCTGGACAGGGGGTACCGGGGAGCTGTTTTTT. This codes for CASTWTGGTGELFF.

The chain is built from TRBV25-1 and TRBJ2-7, with a possible D match to TRBD1 (5 bases). This CDR3 has 16 amino acids. Germline V CDR1 and CDR2: MGHDK, SYGVNS. The V end lost 3 bases, the J end lost 5 bases, and 20 bases lay between the germline ends. The CDR3 DNA is TGTGCCAGCAGTGACCCTGGACACCGACCTTTCAACGAGCAGTACTTC. Its translation is CASSDPGHRPFNEQYF.

The rearrangement joins TRBV10-3 to TRBJ2-7; possibly TRBD1 for D (5 bases). The CDR3 has 15 amino acids. Trimming stripped 3 bases from V and 4 bases from J, with 16 bases between. From germline, CDR1 is ENHRY and CDR2 SYGVKD. The CDR3 DNA reads as TGTGCCATCAGTGATCGGGCAGGTGGGGCGTACGAGCAGTACTTC. It specifies CAISDRAGGAYEQYF.

The chain links TRBV29-1 to TRBJ2-5, with 15 nucleotides matching TRBD2. Germline V gene lookup returns CDR1 SQVTM and CDR2 ANQGSEA. This CDR3 comprises 15 residues. V lost 4 bases and J lost 5; bases outside the gene matches: 5. CDR3 in amino acids: CSVAGLAGGSETQYF. The CDR3, as DNA: TGCAGCGTTGCGGGACTAGCGGGGGGTAGTGAGACCCAGTACTTC.